This is a list of T cell receptor beta chains from one sample in a study of human T cells and chemical hapten exposure. TCRdb called the RACE reads again in MiXCR, with one record for every CDR3 protein. The sample yields fewer than 140,000 distinct CDR3 sequences, 12% seen once. The sequencing used whole blood, collected in connection with sensitization to the hapten diphenylcyclopropenone (DPC). Receptors were obtained from a woman aged 50 to 65 with alopecia areata. Some clones in this sample may be carry-over from other donors' samples. CDR3s include the opening cysteine and the closing phenylalanine or tryptophan. D genes are given only for firm matches. Size tells how often a clone was seen (once, few, many) or the class of an expanded clone, and some rows leave it out.

few,TRBJ1-1,TRBV7-9,NA,CASSYLSGKAFF,TGTGCCAGCAGCTATCTAAGCGGCAAAGCTTTCTTT
NA,TRBJ2-5,TRBV2,TRBD2,CASSRLAGQETQYF,TGTGCCAGCAGCCGACTAGCGGGCCAAGAGACCCAGTACTTC
few,TRBJ1-2,TRBV7-2,TRBD1,CASSLWGDRADGYTF,TGTGCCAGCAGCTTATGGGGCGACAGGGCTGATGGCTACACCTTC
few,TRBJ1-4,TRBV7-6,TRBD1,CASRRTGGEKLFF,TGTGCCAGCCGCCGGACAGGGGGTGAAAAACTGTTTTTT
NA,TRBJ1-2,TRBV28,TRBD1,CASRQGGNYGYTF,TGTGCCAGCAGACAGGGGGGTAACTATGGCTACACCTTC
NA,TRBJ2-7,TRBV6-2/TRBV6-3,TRBD2,CASSRASSGDPWEQYF,TGTGCCAGCAGCCGTGCTTCTAGCGGGGACCCTTGGGAGCAGTACTTC
NA,TRBJ1-2,TRBV4-1,NA,CASSQRINYGYTF,TGCGCCAGCAGCCAAAGAATTAACTATGGCTACACCTTC
few,TRBJ2-2,TRBV7-6,NA,CASSLEPINTGELFF,TGTGCCAGCAGCTTAGAACCCATAAACACCGGGGAGCTGTTTTTT
few,TRBJ1-2,TRBV7-2,NA,CASSLVGGSYGYTF,TGTGCCAGCAGCTTAGTGGGGGGGAGCTATGGCTACACCTTC
NA,TRBJ1-1,TRBV14,NA,CASRQDFRRGEAFF,TGTGCCAGCAGACAAGATTTCCGTAGGGGTGAAGCTTTCTTT
NA,TRBJ2-1,TRBV7-6,TRBD1,CVSSSYGTGGRSEQFF,TGTGTCAGCAGCTCGTACGGGACAGGGGGCCGTAGTGAGCAGTTCTTC
NA,TRBJ1-5,TRBV6-5,TRBD1,CASRAGQGNYQPQHF,TGTGCCAGCAGGGCGGGACAGGGAAATTATCAGCCCCAGCATTTT
many,TRBJ2-3,TRBV27,NA,CATSGGHTQYF,TGTGCCACCTCGGGGGGCCATACGCAGTATTTT
few,TRBJ2-3,TRBV15,NA,CATSRDLRGSGTDTQYF,TGTGCCACCAGCAGAGATCTTAGGGGGTCGGGCACAGATACGCAGTATTTT
NA,TRBJ2-1,TRBV3-1,NA,CASSQRGADEQFF,TGTGCCAGCAGCCAAAGGGGGGCAGATGAGCAGTTCTTC
few,TRBJ2-6,TRBV3-1,NA,CASSQGTSGANVLTF,TGTGCCAGCAGCCAGGGAACCTCTGGGGCCAACGTCCTGACTTTC
NA,TRBJ2-6,TRBV5-1,NA,CASSLVGSSGANVLTF,TGCGCCAGCAGCTTGGTAGGCAGCTCTGGGGCCAACGTCCTGACTTTC
few,TRBJ1-5,TRBV7-2,NA,CASSLGGQHNQPQHF,TGTGCCAGCAGCTTAGGCGGACAGCACAATCAGCCCCAGCATTTT
many,TRBJ1-2,TRBV12-3/TRBV12-4,NA,CASSLGWGSGYTF,TGTGCCAGCAGTTTAGGGTGGGGGAGTGGCTACACCTTC
few,TRBJ2-2,TRBV28,NA,CASSSGLLPGELFF,TGTGCCAGCAGCTCAGGACTCCTACCCGGGGAGCTGTTTTTT
few,TRBJ2-1,TRBV11-2,TRBD1,CASSYRDRGLNEQFF,TGTGCCAGCAGCTACCGGGACAGGGGGCTAAATGAGCAGTTCTTC
NA,TRBJ1-1,TRBV3-1,NA,CASSARIDSQNWNTEAFF,TGTGCCAGCAGCGCAAGGATTGACAGCCAGAACTGGAACACTGAAGCTTTCTTT
NA,TRBJ2-7,TRBV4-3,NA,CASSHADRPTDEQYF,TGCGCCAGCAGCCACGCTGACAGGCCTACCGACGAGCAGTACTTC
NA,TRBJ2-3,TRBV6-2/TRBV6-3,NA,CASSNRHRTDLDTQYF,TGTGCCAGCAGTAACCGCCACCGGACCGATCTCGATACGCAGTATTTT
many,TRBJ1-1,TRBV11-2,NA,CASRIQGTTEAFF,TGTGCCAGCAGGATACAGGGCACCACTGAAGCTTTCTTT
NA,TRBJ1-4,TRBV7-9,NA,CASSQDSFPQKLFF,TGTGCCAGCAGTCAGGACAGCTTTCCCCAGAAACTGTTTTTT
NA,TRBJ2-1,TRBV14,NA,CASSQVTGALYNEQFF,TGTGCCAGCAGCCAAGTTACGGGGGCCCTCTACAATGAGCAGTTCTTC
NA,TRBJ1-1,TRBV12-3/TRBV12-4,NA,CASSSSPQGLNTEAFF,TGTGCCAGCAGTTCATCCCCGCAGGGGTTGAACACTGAAGCTTTCTTT
few,TRBJ1-1,TRBV3-1,TRBD1,CASSQLGQGLEAFF,TGTGCCAGCAGCCAATTGGGACAGGGACTTGAAGCTTTCTTT
NA,TRBJ2-5,TRBV7-6,NA,CASSSRPPGTQETQYF,TGTGCCAGCAGCTCCAGACCCCCGGGGACCCAAGAGACCCAGTACTTC
few,TRBJ2-1,TRBV2,NA,CATTGGRIADNEQFF,TGTGCCACCACAGGAGGGCGAATAGCGGACAATGAGCAGTTCTTC
NA,TRBJ1-4,TRBV7-6,TRBD1,CASSLAPVTGDEKLFF,TGTGCCAGCAGCTTAGCGCCGGTGACAGGGGATGAAAAACTGTTTTTT
few,TRBJ2-1,TRBV7-2,NA,CASSHPGSGEQFF,TGTGCCAGCAGCCACCCCGGCAGTGGTGAGCAGTTCTTC
few,TRBJ2-7,TRBV5-1,NA,CASSLDARRYEQYF,TGCGCCAGCAGCTTGGATGCCAGAAGATACGAGCAGTACTTC
many,TRBJ1-3,TRBV12-3/TRBV12-4,NA,CASSLVGATGNTIYF,TGTGCCAGCAGTTTAGTCGGGGCAACGGGAAACACCATATATTTT
many,TRBJ2-1,TRBV10-2,NA,CASSEPLSSPTYNEQFF,TGCGCCAGCAGTGAGCCCCTTTCTAGCCCCACCTACAATGAGCAGTTCTTC
many,TRBJ2-7,TRBV6-5,TRBD1,CASSYSGTGIYEQYF,TGTGCCAGCAGTTACTCTGGGACAGGGATATACGAGCAGTACTTC
NA,TRBJ2-3,TRBV2,NA,CASSDLSNTDTQYF,TGTGCCAGCAGTGATCTCAGCAACACAGATACGCAGTATTTT
few,TRBJ2-6,TRBV21-1,NA,CASSIRDSCSGANVLTF,TGTGCCAGCAGTATCCGGGACAGCTGTTCTGGGGCCAACGTCCTGACTTTC
few,TRBJ2-1,TRBV7-8,TRBD2,CASSLVGRTSENNEQFF,TGTGCCAGCAGCTTAGTTGGACGGACTAGCGAAAACAATGAGCAGTTCTTC
many,TRBJ2-2,TRBV18,TRBD2,CASSLRLAETGELFF,TGTGCCAGCTCACTTCGACTAGCTGAAACCGGGGAGCTGTTTTTT
NA,TRBJ2-1,TRBV6-2/TRBV6-3,TRBD1,CATTLLGQGSYNEQFF,TGTGCCACCACCCTCTTAGGACAGGGGTCCTACAATGAGCAGTTCTTC
many,TRBJ1-1,TRBV20-1,NA,CSARDTGFKNTEAFF,TGCAGTGCTAGAGATACGGGGTTTAAGAACACTGAAGCTTTCTTT
many,TRBJ1-1,TRBV5-1,NA,CASSKLGANTEAFF,TGCGCCAGCAGCAAACTAGGGGCGAACACTGAAGCTTTCTTT
few,TRBJ2-7,TRBV25-1,TRBD1,CASGGTGTGFYEQYF,TGTGCCAGCGGGGGCACCGGGACAGGGTTCTACGAGCAGTACTTC
many,TRBJ2-7,TRBV4-3,NA,CASSQTLERDEQYF,TGCGCCAGCAGCCAAACCCTGGAGAGGGACGAGCAGTACTTC
medium-sized,TRBJ2-1,TRBV5-1,NA,CASTISSWGDNEQFF,TGCGCCAGCACCATATCTAGCTGGGGGGACAATGAGCAGTTCTTC
many,TRBJ2-1,TRBV9,TRBD2,CASSVATGTAGTSDNEQFF,TGTGCCAGCAGCGTAGCTACAGGTACAGCCGGGACTAGCGACAATGAGCAGTTCTTC
many,TRBJ2-7,TRBV3-1,NA,CASSQQSTYEQYF,TGTGCCAGCAGCCAACAGTCTACCTACGAGCAGTACTTC
many,TRBJ1-5,TRBV11-3,NA,CASSFRQVEHQPQHF,TGTGCCAGCAGCTTTAGACAGGTAGAACATCAGCCCCAGCATTTT
few,TRBJ2-3,TRBV5-1,TRBD2,CASSWQEAGADTQYF,TGCGCCAGCAGCTGGCAGGAAGCGGGGGCAGATACGCAGTATTTT
NA,TRBJ2-7,TRBV27,NA,CASSLSGTLAYEQYF,TGTGCCAGCAGTTTATCAGGGACACTAGCCTACGAGCAGTACTTC
NA,TRBJ2-3,TRBV28,TRBD2,CASSFRERGYTDTQYF,TGTGCCAGCAGTTTCCGCGAGCGGGGATACACAGATACGCAGTATTTT
NA,TRBJ2-1,TRBV7-6,NA,CASSLRPERDRYNEQFF,TGTGCCAGCAGCTTAAGGCCCGAGCGGGACAGATACAATGAGCAGTTCTTC
many,TRBJ1-1,TRBV6-5,NA,CASNIGGGMNTEAFF,TGTGCCAGCAATATCGGGGGCGGGATGAACACTGAAGCTTTCTTT
NA,TRBJ2-5,TRBV7-9,NA,CASSLGPPGRQETQYF,TGTGCCAGCAGCTTAGGGCCCCCAGGGCGTCAAGAGACCCAGTACTTC
NA,TRBJ2-2,TRBV12-3/TRBV12-4,NA,CASSQTSYTGELFF,TGTGCCAGCAGTCAAACTAGCTACACCGGGGAGCTGTTTTTT
few,TRBJ2-1,TRBV7-2,NA,CASSFRTITNEQFF,TGTGCCAGCAGCTTCCGGACGATCACCAATGAGCAGTTCTTC